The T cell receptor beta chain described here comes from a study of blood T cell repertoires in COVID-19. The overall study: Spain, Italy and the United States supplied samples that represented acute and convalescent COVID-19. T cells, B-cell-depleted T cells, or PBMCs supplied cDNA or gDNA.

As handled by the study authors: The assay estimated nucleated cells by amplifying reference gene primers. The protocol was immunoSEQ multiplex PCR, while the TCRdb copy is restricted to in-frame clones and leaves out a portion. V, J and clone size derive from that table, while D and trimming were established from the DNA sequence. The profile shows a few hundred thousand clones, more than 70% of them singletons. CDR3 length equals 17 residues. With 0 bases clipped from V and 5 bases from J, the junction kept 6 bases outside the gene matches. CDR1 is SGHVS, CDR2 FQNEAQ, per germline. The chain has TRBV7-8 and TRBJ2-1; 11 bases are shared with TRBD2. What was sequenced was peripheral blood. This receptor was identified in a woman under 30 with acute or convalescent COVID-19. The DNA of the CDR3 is TGTGCCAGCAGCTTAGCGCGACTAGCGGGAAGGGACAATGAGCAGTTCTTC. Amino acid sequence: CASSLARLAGRDNEQFF.